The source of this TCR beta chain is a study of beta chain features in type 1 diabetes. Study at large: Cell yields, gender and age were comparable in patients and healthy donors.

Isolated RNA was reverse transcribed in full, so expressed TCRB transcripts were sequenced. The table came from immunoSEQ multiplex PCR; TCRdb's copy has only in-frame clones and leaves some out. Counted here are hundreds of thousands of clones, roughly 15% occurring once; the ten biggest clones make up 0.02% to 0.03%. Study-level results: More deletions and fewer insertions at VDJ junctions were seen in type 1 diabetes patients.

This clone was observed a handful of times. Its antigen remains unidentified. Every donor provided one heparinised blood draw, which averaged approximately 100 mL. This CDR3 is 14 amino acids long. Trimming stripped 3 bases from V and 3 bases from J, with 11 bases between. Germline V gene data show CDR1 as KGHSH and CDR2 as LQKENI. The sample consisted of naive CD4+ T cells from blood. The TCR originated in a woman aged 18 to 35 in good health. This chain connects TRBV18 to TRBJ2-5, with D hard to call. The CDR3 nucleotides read TGTGCCAGCTCACCCCGGAGAATGGAAGAGACCCAGTACTTC. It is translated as CASSPRRMEETQYF.